The 3 T cell receptor beta chains in this list originate from one sample, sequenced in a study of regulatory T cells in long-lasting Graves disease. Regarding time point: newly diagnosed GD, antithyroid drugs for less than 3 months. From PBMCs, RNA was extracted and then used to make the TCR library. Building the TCR beta libraries relied on iRepertoire HTBI primers, and CDR3 regions underwent Arm-PCR. One entry per CDR3 protein results from TCRdb running MiXCR on the multiplex PCR reads. The sample carries about 420,000 distinct CDR3 sequences, about 16% recorded once. These same records also appear under a second study, on T cells in Graves' hyperthyroidism and ophthalmopathy.

The sequences come from peripheral blood mononuclear cells (PBMCs), collected at new diagnosis, from a patient treated with antithyroid drugs. Source of these receptors: a woman under 30 with Graves disease.

This clonotype was counted between two and nine times. The V and J genes are TRBV7-8 and TRBJ2-5, with D unclear. Germline loops: CDR1 SGHVS, CDR2 FQNEAQ. The CDR3 covers 14 residues. Trimming removed 2 bases from V and 1 base from J, with 8 bases in between. The CDR3 reads CASSLLFTQETQYF. In DNA, the CDR3 is TGTGCCAGCAGCTTATTATTTACCCAAGAGACCCAGTACTTC.

This clonotype has at least ten counts. This chain connects TRBV20-1 to TRBJ2-3; 9 bases fit TRBD2. V was clipped by 0 bases and J by 4 bases; unmatched bases: 8. This CDR3 contains 16 residues. The germline V gene has CDR1 DFQATT and CDR2 SNEGSKA (reference sequence). Here the CDR3 DNA reads TGCAGTGCTAGAGATGTCGTAGCGGGAGAGTCAGATACGCAGTATTTT. Translated, it gives CSARDVVAGESDTQYF.

At least ten counts were recorded for this clonotype. V and J are TRBV7-2 and TRBJ2-1, with TRBD2 matching 8 bases. V shed 5 bases and J 4 bases; nucleotides not matched to a gene: 10. The germline V gene has CDR1 SGHTA and CDR2 FQGNSA. CDR3 length: 16 amino acids. The CDR3 DNA follows: TGTGCCAGCAGCCCCCGTTTTAGCGGGACGTACAATGAGCAGTTCTTC. Residues: CASSPRFSGTYNEQFF.